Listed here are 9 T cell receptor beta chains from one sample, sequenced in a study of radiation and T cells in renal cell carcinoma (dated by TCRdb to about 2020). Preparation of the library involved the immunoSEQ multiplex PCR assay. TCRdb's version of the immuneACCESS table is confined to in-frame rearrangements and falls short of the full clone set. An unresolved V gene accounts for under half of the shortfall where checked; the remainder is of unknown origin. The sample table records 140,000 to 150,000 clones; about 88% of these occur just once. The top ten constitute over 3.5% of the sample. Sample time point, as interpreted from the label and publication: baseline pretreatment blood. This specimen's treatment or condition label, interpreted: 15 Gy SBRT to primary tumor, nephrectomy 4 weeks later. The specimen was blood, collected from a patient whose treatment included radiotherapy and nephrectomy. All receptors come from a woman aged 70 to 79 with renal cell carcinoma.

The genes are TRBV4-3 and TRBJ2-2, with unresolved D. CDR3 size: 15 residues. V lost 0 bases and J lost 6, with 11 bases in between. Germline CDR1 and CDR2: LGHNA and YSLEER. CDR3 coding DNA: TGCGCCAGCAGCCAAGATCCGGTATTCGCCGGGGAGCTGTTTTTT. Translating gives CASSQDPVFAGELFF.

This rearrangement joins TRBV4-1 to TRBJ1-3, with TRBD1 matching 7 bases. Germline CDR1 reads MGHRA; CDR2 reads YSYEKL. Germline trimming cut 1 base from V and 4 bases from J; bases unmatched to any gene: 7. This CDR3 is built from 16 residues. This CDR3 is CASSQVPTGRGNTIYF. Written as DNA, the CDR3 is TGCGCCAGCAGCCAAGTCCCGACAGGGAGAGGAAACACCATATATTTT.

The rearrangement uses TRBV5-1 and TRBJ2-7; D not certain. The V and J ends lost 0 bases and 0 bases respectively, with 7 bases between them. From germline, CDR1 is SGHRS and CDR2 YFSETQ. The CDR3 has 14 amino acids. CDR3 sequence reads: CASSLDTHSYEQYF. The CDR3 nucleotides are TGCGCCAGCAGCTTGGACACCCACTCCTACGAGCAGTACTTC.

CDR3: CSVGGQGNSPLHF. The CDR3 coding sequence is TGCAGCGTTGGCGGACAGGGGAATTCACCCCTCCACTTT. J is TRBJ1-6 and V is TRBV29-1; 9 nucleotides line up with TRBD1. The germline gives CDR1 SQVTM, CDR2 ANQGSEA. V was pared by 4 bases and J by 7 bases, with 2 bases of the junction left unmatched. CDR3 length equals 13 residues.

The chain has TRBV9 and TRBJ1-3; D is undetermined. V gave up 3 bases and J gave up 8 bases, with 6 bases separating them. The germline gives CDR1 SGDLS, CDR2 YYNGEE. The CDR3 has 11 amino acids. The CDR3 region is CASSAQDTIYF. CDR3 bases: TGTGCCAGCAGCGCCCAGGACACCATATATTTT.

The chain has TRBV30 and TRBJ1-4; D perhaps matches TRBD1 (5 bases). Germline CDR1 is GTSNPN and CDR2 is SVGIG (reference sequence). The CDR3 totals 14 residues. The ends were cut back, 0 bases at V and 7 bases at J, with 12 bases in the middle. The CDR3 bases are TGTGCCTGGAGTGTATTAAGGGGAAGTGAAAAACTGTTTTTT. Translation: CAWSVLRGSEKLFF.

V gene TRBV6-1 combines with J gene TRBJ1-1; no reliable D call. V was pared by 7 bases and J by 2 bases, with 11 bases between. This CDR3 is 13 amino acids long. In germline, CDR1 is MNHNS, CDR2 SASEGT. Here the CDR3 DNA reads TGTGCCAGCATACCGGACGGCAACACTGAAGCTTTCTTT. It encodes CASIPDGNTEAFF.

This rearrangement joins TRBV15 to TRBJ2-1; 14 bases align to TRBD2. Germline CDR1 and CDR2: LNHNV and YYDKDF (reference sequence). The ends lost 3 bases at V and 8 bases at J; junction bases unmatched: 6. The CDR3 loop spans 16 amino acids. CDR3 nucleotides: TGTGCCACCAGCAGTGTATTGACTAGCGGGAGGGATGAGCAGTTCTTC. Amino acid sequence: CATSSVLTSGRDEQFF.

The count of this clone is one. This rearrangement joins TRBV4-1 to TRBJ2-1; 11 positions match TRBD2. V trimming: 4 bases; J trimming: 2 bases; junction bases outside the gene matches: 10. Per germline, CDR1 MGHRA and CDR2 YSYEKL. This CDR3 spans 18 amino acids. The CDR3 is CASSLNTGTSGPYNEQFF. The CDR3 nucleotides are TGCGCCAGCAGCCTAAATACTGGGACTAGCGGTCCCTACAATGAGCAGTTCTTC.